This T cell receptor (beta chain) emerged from a study of T cell changes during pregnancy in multiple sclerosis. Trimming removed 2 bases from V and 0 bases from J; junction bases left unmatched: 10. The germline CDR1 and CDR2 sequences are SNHLY and FYNNEI. The CDR3 covers 19 residues. The assay was immunoSEQ multiplex PCR, and TCRdb's table has in-frame clones only and misses some. The data contain tens of thousands of clones, under 95% of them singletons. The sequence was obtained from a female donor with multiple sclerosis, enrolled in a pregnancy study. The chain carries TRBV2 and TRBJ2-7, with 13 nucleotides matching TRBD2. Source: CD4+ T cells from peripheral blood mononuclear cells, taken in the second trimester of pregnancy. Here the CDR3 DNA reads TGTGCCAGCAGTGAACTTGGACTAGCGGGGGAATATAGCTCCTACGAGCAGTACTTC. It encodes CASSELGLAGEYSSYEQYF.